The rows below give T cell receptor beta chains drawn from one sample of a study of blood T cell repertoires in COVID-19. The table came from immunoSEQ multiplex PCR; TCRdb's copy has only in-frame clones and leaves some out. The sample has some 150,000 clones, about 80% seen once. The source material was peripheral blood. The receptors shown here come from a woman aged 55-75 years with acute or convalescent COVID-19. CDR3s leave out the opening cysteine and the closing phenylalanine or tryptophan.

v_call	cdr3_length	j_call	cdr3_aa
TRBV3-1/TRBV3-2	16	TRBJ1-3	ASSQDLGRVGQGNTIY
TRBV23-1	12	TRBJ1-2	ASSQSNLGTGYT
TRBV24-1	12	TRBJ1-5	ATSEARWDQPQH
TRBV9	13	TRBJ2-4	ASSPYRRSENIQY
TRBV16	13	TRBJ1-2	ASSQLRGTPYGYT
TRBV6-5	11	TRBJ1-2	ASRTDANYGYT
TRBV2	14	TRBJ2-7	ASMGLAGGSFYEQY
TRBV21-1	13	TRBJ2-3	ASSKVASSTDTQY
TRBV7-3	13	TRBJ2-1	ASSSQGVPYNEQF
TRBV28	14	TRBJ1-4	ASSLGVRAGGEKLF
TRBV28	9	TRBJ1-2	ASEGGYGYT
TRBV4-1	12	TRBJ2-7	ASARTQGAYEQY
TRBV5-6	14	TRBJ2-5	ASSKPPGQGQETQY
TRBV5-6	12	TRBJ1-6	ASSLVRVGSPLH
TRBV4-1	14	TRBJ2-7	ASSRLADSLYDEQY
TRBV20-1	13	TRBJ1-5	SASWQSYSNQPQH
TRBV6-5	10	TRBJ1-2	ASIRQEDGYT
TRBV19	13	TRBJ1-2	ASSIDRTAGYGYT
TRBV7-2	12	TRBJ1-6	ASSLRGNNSPLH
TRBV9	12	TRBJ1-4	ASGGTGSNEKLF
TRBV4-1	15	TRBJ1-2	ASSQGLRDREGNGYT
TRBV6-6	14	TRBJ2-3	ASRLAGGQTGDTQY
TRBV7-2	11	TRBJ2-7	ASSPLNRGEQY
TRBV9	12	TRBJ1-5	ASSVDGSNQPQH
TRBV21-1	14	TRBJ2-7	ASSKVRHRGALKQY
TRBV7-2	11	TRBJ1-6	ASSLATGGPLH
TRBV9	12	TRBJ2-7	ASSPRDRVHEQY
TRBV28	13	TRBJ1-4	ASSAGGATNEKLF
TRBV5-4	15	TRBJ2-1	ASSFMTSGDGWNEQF
TRBV12-3/TRBV12-4	8	TRBJ2-7	ASSSHEQY
TRBV5-1	12	TRBJ1-1	ASSLAHRDTEAF
TRBV28	12	TRBJ2-7	ASTGLAIPYEQY
TRBV5-1	11	TRBJ1-2	ASREGLIYGYT
TRBV12-3/TRBV12-4	10	TRBJ1-1	ASSYLGAAAF
TRBV19	13	TRBJ2-2	ASRQDGGLGGELF
TRBV12-3/TRBV12-4	11	TRBJ1-1	ASSPGQNTEAF
TRBV7-9	12	TRBJ1-2	ASSLVGGSYGYT
TRBV11-2	14	TRBJ2-1	ASSLGTSGRADEQF
TRBV2	13	TRBJ2-1	ASRQGLAGASEQF
TRBV12-3/TRBV12-4	11	TRBJ2-3	ASSFGEPDTQY
TRBV24-1	13	TRBJ2-5	ATSDPGEGVETQY